This T cell receptor beta chain appears in the sequencing data of a study of blood T cell repertoires in COVID-19. Study-level information: The United States, Italy and Spain were the sources of the acute and convalescent COVID-19 samples. The analysed material was cDNA or gDNA that came from T cells, B-cell-depleted T cells, or PBMCs.

As processed by the authors: From reference gene primer amplification, estimates of nucleated cell counts were derived. The assay was immunoSEQ multiplex PCR, and TCRdb's table has in-frame clones only and misses some. The V and J calls and clone size are taken from that table; D and trimming were inferred from the DNA. The data show some 670,000 clones, 85% to 90% seen once. Germline CDR1 reads SNHLY; CDR2 reads FYNNEI. The V and J ends lost 0 bases and 2 bases, in that order; junction bases with no gene match: 3. There are 15 residues in the CDR3. This clonotype originated in a woman under 30 with acute or convalescent COVID-19. The chain recombines TRBV2 with TRBJ1-2; 7 bases are shared with TRBD1. Sequences were obtained from peripheral blood. The CDR3 sequence: CASSEALGQNYGYTF. The CDR3 DNA is TGTGCCAGCAGTGAAGCGTTGGGACAGAACTATGGCTACACCTTC.